The source of this T cell receptor (beta chain) is a study of cytomegalovirus exposure and HLA in healthy donors listed by TCRdb under 2017. For context, the study as a whole: According to an earlier analysis of 587 of the donors, 150 million to 200 million T cells yielded 95 million to 140 million unique TCR beta sequences and 276 Gb of sequence data. About 280 gigabases of sequencing data and approximately 85 million unique TCR sequences were included in an early release covering about 620 HLA-typed donors. The genetic ancestry cluster associated with self-reported Caucasian donors included about 81% of the 398 genotyped donors. Genome-wide SNP genotypes for about three fifths of the roughly 700 donors were used in a later genetic analysis, which treated that subset as a discovery cohort. HLA typing included class I and class II loci at four-digit resolution. The number of donors typed differed by locus, with 629-630 for A, B, C, DRB1 and DQB1, approximately 500 for DQA1, under 610 for DPA1, and some 470 for DPB1. The T cell repertoires of about 700 subjects were profiled by immunosequencing and related to cytomegalovirus serostatus. A later analysis re-analyzed previously published TCR beta repertoires from roughly 600 donors and added high-resolution HLA genotyping to study TCR occurrence patterns. On average, 235,054 unique TCR beta nucleotide sequences were sequenced per donor among about 400 genotyped donors of the cohort, with roughly 18% of those sequences being non-productive. Along with the roughly 700-subject first cohort, a separate validation cohort of 120 different subjects was used. Donor age, sex, ethnicity and CMV serostatus were collected together with the repertoire data. To predict cytomegalovirus infection status, the study combined high-throughput TCR immunosequencing, statistical association of individual TCRs with disease status, and machine learning. Because of strong linkage in the cohort, 4 to 6 DR-DQ haplotypes were treated as single units for association and clustering. In the later analysis, no new phenotypic data were used to find candidate immune exposures; instead, reliance was placed on TCR beta sequences and their occurrence across donors. To decide whether each TCR beta V gene segment behaved as functional or pseudogenic, an earlier analysis of some 580 of the donors relied on high-throughput TCR beta sequencing. Every repertoire in the discovery cohort had been generated on one and the same sequencing platform. The aim of the study was to test whether cataloging public T cell receptors could identify signatures of past pathogen exposure.

The method was the immunoSEQ multiplex PCR assay. For the multiplex PCR, a mixture combining 60 forward primers for TCR Vbeta segments and 13 reverse primers for TCR Jbeta segments was used. The CDR3 region of rearranged TCR beta genes was amplified from genomic DNA with a multiplex PCR assay. The Illumina HiSeq System was used to sequence the amplified TCR beta libraries as 87-base-pair reads. As for how the authors treated the data: In a later analysis, tens of millions of unique TCR beta chains were counted across the roughly 700 repertoires, and around 10 million of these chains were shared by at least two donors. Raw reads were error-corrected and collapsed into unique sequences by a nearest-neighbor algorithm in which closely related sequences were merged to remove PCR and sequencing errors. To assign V, D and J gene segments, CDR3 sequences were aligned to IMGT reference sequences. For a sequence to be retained, a match of at least six nucleotides was required to both a V gene segment and a J gene segment. A rearrangement was called productive if the CDR3 had no stop codons and remained in frame with V and J, and every other rearrangement was called non-productive. CDR3 was defined by IMGT convention, running from the second conserved V-encoded cysteine to the conserved J-encoded phenylalanine. Sequences without an unambiguous match to a single V gene segment were excluded from the earlier analysis of 500 to 700 of the donors. An earlier analysis of 500 to 700 of the donors classified V segments as functional when productive rearrangements were above 56.7% and as segregating when the standard deviation between donors was above 5%. A statistical classification framework was developed to diagnose cytomegalovirus status using the catalog of TCR beta chain sequences. In a later analysis, V and J genes were assigned by comparing TCR nucleotide sequences against IMGT/GENE-DB human TR gene sequences. A later analysis assigned CDR3 sequences and most-parsimonious VDJ recombination scenarios with the TCRdist pipeline. In a later analysis, each TCR beta chain was defined by its CDR3 amino acid sequence together with its V-gene family, and reads lacking a unique V-gene family were excluded. As a way to deal with suspected cross-contamination and a sequencing artifact, a later analysis dropped 450 to 700 nucleotide sequences that were highly shared and had low generation probability. In a later analysis, a clonal expansion index was calculated for each public chain from normalized within-repertoire ranks of inferred template counts. Generation probabilities in a later analysis came from a VDJ recombination model fitted to out-of-frame rearrangements, and those results were checked against IGoR. In a later analysis, TCR-TCR, TCR-HLA and TCR-CMV co-occurrence was scored with hypergeometric tests, and a repertoire-size bias correction was applied to TCR pairs. False discovery rates were estimated in a later analysis by permuting HLA or CMV assignments 20 times. In a later analysis, co-occurring TCRs were grouped using DBSCAN, and TCRdist sequence similarity was added for clustering within HLA-allele-positive subsets. Co-occurrence clustering excluded repertoires with fewer than 30,000 or more than 120,000 public chains, plus five with anomalous nucleotide sharing. The table was pulled from immuneACCESS by TCRdb, which kept in-frame rearrangements only. Such tables lose some clones; where checked, under half of the loss comes from unresolved V genes, and the rest has no known cause. Clone size and the V and J calls come from that table; the DNA yielded D and trimming. The sample data list 140,000 to 150,000 clones, and roughly 68% of these were observed just once. Roughly 4% of the sample lies in the top ten.

On the study overall, not on this receptor specifically: A total of 150 or so TCR beta chains were listed by the study as associated with cytomegalovirus. In a later analysis, HLA-associated TCR beta chains showed more clonal expansion and lower generation probabilities than non-associated chains that were equally common. In a later analysis, TCR association rates were found to vary across HLA loci, with the most associated TCRs seen for DRB1 alleles and the fewest for HLA-C alleles. A later analysis found that most CMV-associated TCR beta chains appeared HLA-restricted, with HLA associations seemingly driven largely by CMV exposure. An association between a missense DCLRE1C variant and V-gene and J-gene trimming of TCR beta chains was found in a later genetic analysis and replicated in an independent cohort. A later analysis reported that several top co-occurrence clusters appeared linked to parvovirus B19, influenza, CMV and Epstein-Barr virus. In this cohort, only TCR beta chains were sequenced, and detectable features were limited by the absence of alpha or paired-chain data. The sequencing pipeline was judged likely to have produced a cluster of highly shared sequence variants as a technical artifact. A further reported finding was that TCR beta sequences accurately predicted the HLA-A and HLA-B alleles for most subjects in the first cohort. Sequencing depth was assumed to be roughly uniform across donors in the presence/absence analyses, though that assumption may not hold. Correlated functional status among segregating V segments might reflect linkage disequilibrium, but an unknown experimental factor could not be ruled out. The only immune exposure information available for the cohort was CMV serostatus. Strong co-occurrence of HLA alleles, especially DR and DQ, made assigning TCR associations to individual alleles difficult. While some public TCRs were present in many individuals, most TCR sequences turned up only very rarely across donors. It was suggested by the authors that the approach could potentially be generalized to other disease states and immunological phenotypes. Because some donors lacked HLA typing at each locus, the association tests relied only on the typed subset. Broadly in line with IMGT annotations, most TCR beta V segments showed up in productive rearrangements about 87% or about 30% of the time in an earlier analysis of around 600 of the donors. Some IMGT-functional V segments, including TRBV6-2 and TRBV6-3, could not be distinguished by the 87-base-pair reads and were therefore excluded. In both the original and validation cohorts, the classifier was reported to diagnose cytomegalovirus status with high specificity and sensitivity. Because counts were too low, under 20 rarely observed V segments, including chromosome 9 orphons, were left out of the earlier analysis of several hundred of the donors. A later genetic analysis reported fewer N-insertions in productive TCRs among donors in an Asian-associated ancestry cluster than the roughly 700-donor mean. Specific HLA alleles were associated with 15,000 to 20,000 TCR beta sequences at a false discovery rate of 0.05 in a later analysis. In vitro tests confirmed that a few of the cytomegalovirus-associated TCR beta chains recognize cytomegalovirus antigens.

The cohort consisted of 600 to 700 healthy bone marrow donors. All cohort members were sampled while nominally healthy, although unrecorded immune exposures were likely present. The donor was CMV seronegative and was included in the group of 352 seronegative cohort members. Every donor gave a peripheral blood sample, and the peripheral blood mononuclear cells from that sample were used for TCR beta sequencing. Genomic DNA was extracted from the blood cell samples with the Qiagen DNeasy Blood Extraction Kit. Regarding this clone: Its antigen specificity is not known. One base away there is no much larger clone; base qualities are not given.

Its CDR3 holds 16 amino acids, cysteine through phenylalanine. Just CDR3 DNA is preserved here, 48 bases in frame from base 1. Taken from the germline V gene, the CDR1 and CDR2 loops are SGHVS and FNYEAQ. Trimming takes 0 bases from V and 4 bases from J, and the germline ends sit 15 bases apart. The chain joins TRBV7-6 to TRBJ1-1; TRBD1 is a possible D gene, resting on 5 matching bases. Sequenced input: PBMCs. The TCR originated in a man in his fifties or sixties in good health and CMV-seronegative. The CDR3 corresponds to CASSLAWGESATEAFF. The nucleotide sequence reads as follows: TGTGCCAGCAGCTTAGCGTGGGGGGAAAGTGCCACTGAAGCTTTCTTT.